This T cell receptor beta chain came from a study of monozygotic twins with inflammatory bowel disease. Points from the study as a whole: Especially with disease activity, IBD patients had fewer clonotypes in common with others than healthy twins did. Perhaps reflecting limited power, concordant and discordant twins did not differ in repertoire similarity.

Via template switching, UMIs carrying a 6-nucleotide sample barcode were introduced. TCRdb derives one entry per CDR3 protein from the 5' RACE reads, leaving out DNA. The repertoire table contains around 190,000 distinct CDR3 sequences. Researchers collected approximately 2.5 ml of blood per donor. Worth noting for this clonotype: What it binds is unknown.

Sequenced: blood. The clonotype comes from a human donor with ulcerative colitis or Crohn's disease, or a healthy co-twin of an affected twin (not recorded which).

Here the CDR3 reads CASSLSGGTEAFF. The chain joins TRBV11-2 to TRBJ1-1. CDR1 and CDR2 (germline): SGHAT, FQNNGV. This CDR3 region has 13 residues.